The rows below give T cell receptor beta chains drawn from one sample of a study of CD8+CD57+ T cells in acquired aplastic anemia. One entry per CDR3 protein, called by TCRdb with MiXCR from the reads. The sample yields some 140,000 distinct CDR3 sequences, roughly half seen once. The sequenced sample was sorted CD4+, CD8+, or CD8+CD57+ T cells (not recorded which) from PBMCs. The receptors were sampled from a human donor with aplastic anemia. Both conserved end residues are part of each CDR3. A D gene is named only where the DNA matches it firmly. Clone size is not always given. Where it is, it says once, few, many or a class for expanded clones.

clone_size d_call j_call v_call cdr3_nt cdr3_aa
- - TRBJ2-1 TRBV5-1 TGCGCCAGCAGCTTGGTCTTAAATGAGCAGTTCTTC CASSLVLNEQFF
many - TRBJ2-7 TRBV10-1 TGCGCCAGCAGTGAGCGGGCAGGGATCTCCTACGAGCAGTACTTC CASSERAGISYEQYF
once - TRBJ1-1 TRBV15 TGTGCCACCAGCAGCCTTTTGGAGCCGGGGACTGAAGCTTTCTTT CATSSLLEPGTEAFF
few TRBD1 TRBJ1-1 TRBV15 TGTGCCACCAGCAGAGGCGTACAGGGGGACACTGAAGCTTTCTTT CATSRGVQGDTEAFF
- TRBD1 TRBJ2-3 TRBV10-3 TGTGCCAGCAGAACAGACAGGGCAGATACGCAGTATTTT CASRTDRADTQYF
many - TRBJ1-5 TRBV7-9 TGTGCCACCGGAGGATATAGCAATCAGCCCCAGCATTTT CATGGYSNQPQHF
few TRBD1 TRBJ2-7 TRBV20-1 TGCAGTGCTTCAAAAGCCGGGACAGGGCCCTACGAGCAGTACTTC CSASKAGTGPYEQYF
- - TRBJ1-2 TRBV10-2 TGCGCCAGCAGTGTTGGCAATCTCTATGGCTACACCTTC CASSVGNLYGYTF
- - TRBJ2-3 TRBV7-6 TGTGCCAGCAGCTCCGGGTCCTCCTACACAGATACGCAGTATTTT CASSSGSSYTDTQYF
many - TRBJ2-7 TRBV7-9 TGTGCCAGCAGCCTCCTCGACGCCTCCTACGAGCAGTACTTC CASSLLDASYEQYF
few - TRBJ2-1 TRBV29-1 TGCAGCGTTCCCAGCTCCGGGACCTACAATGAGCAGTTCTTC CSVPSSGTYNEQFF
- TRBD1 TRBJ1-1 TRBV29-1 TGCAGCGTTGAAGCGGCAGGGGGCACTGAAGCTTTCTTT CSVEAAGGTEAFF
many - TRBJ2-2 TRBV9 TGTGCCAGCAGCGTAGGAGGGGAGGAACTAAGGGGGACCGGGGAGCTGTTTTTT CASSVGGEELRGTGELFF
- TRBD1 TRBJ1-4 TRBV25-1 TGTGCCAGCAGTGAGGGACAGGTCTCTAATGAAAAACTGTTTTTT CASSEGQVSNEKLFF
many TRBD2 TRBJ2-3 TRBV6-4 TGTGCCAGCAGTGACTCTGGGGGGGCAGATACGCAGTATTTT CASSDSGGADTQYF
- - TRBJ2-1 TRBV7-8 TGTGCCAGCAGCTTAGAAGGGGGGGCCTACAATGAGCAGTTCTTC CASSLEGGAYNEQFF
- - TRBJ2-7 TRBV12-3/TRBV12-4 TGTGCCAGCAGCGACGGCTCCTACGAGCAGTACTTC CASSDGSYEQYF
- TRBD2 TRBJ2-5 TRBV19 TGTGCCAGTATTGGGACTAGCGGGGACCGAGGGACCCAGTACTTC CASIGTSGDRGTQYF
few - TRBJ1-5 TRBV19 TGTGCCAGTAGTACCACAGGGTATAGCAATCAGCCCCAGCATTTT CASSTTGYSNQPQHF
many - TRBJ1-1 TRBV13 TGTGCCAGCAGCTACGAAGGTAGGAACACTGAAGCTTTCTTT CASSYEGRNTEAFF
few TRBD1 TRBJ2-7 TRBV2 TGTGCCTCCGTTGAGGGACAGGATTCCTACGAGCAGTACTTC CASVEGQDSYEQYF
many TRBD1 TRBJ1-1 TRBV19 TGTGCCAGTAGTATGGGGACAGTTGAAGCTTTCTTT CASSMGTVEAFF
many - TRBJ2-1 TRBV7-9 TGTGCCAGCAGCTTAGAGGCATCGTCATATGAGCAGTTCTTC CASSLEASSYEQFF
many - TRBJ2-5 TRBV2 TGTGCCAGCGGTACCCAGTACTTC CASGTQYF
- - TRBJ2-1 TRBV20-1 TGCAGTGCTATGGCTAACTCCTACAATGAGCAGTTCTTC CSAMANSYNEQFF
many - TRBJ2-1 TRBV6-1 TGTGCCAGCAGGTCTAAAGGAGAAGAGCAGTTCTTC CASRSKGEEQFF
many - TRBJ2-3 TRBV11-2 TGTGCCAGCAGCTCCCCCGGGGGATACCCAGATACGCAGTATTTT CASSSPGGYPDTQYF
- - TRBJ1-1 TRBV20-1 TGCAGTGCTAGAGATCCAACCCACCCATTGGCTTTCTTT CSARDPTHPLAFF
- - TRBJ2-7 TRBV7-8 TGTGCCAGCAGCTTAGATACGGTCTACGAGCAGTACTTC CASSLDTVYEQYF
many - TRBJ2-7 TRBV5-6 TGTGCCAGCAGCTTCGGCGTCAGCTCCTACGAGCAGTACTTC CASSFGVSSYEQYF
many - TRBJ2-7 TRBV7-2 TGTGCCAGCAGCTTGAACCGAAAATACGAGCAGTACTTC CASSLNRKYEQYF
few - TRBJ2-5 TRBV10-3 TGTGCCATCAGTGAGTCGACTAAGGGTGGGGAGACCCAGTACTTC CAISESTKGGETQYF
many - TRBJ2-5 TRBV7-9 TGTGCCAGCAGCCCCCCGTGGTTGGGGGGGCGAGAGACCCAGTACTTC CASSPPWLGGRETQYF
many TRBD2 TRBJ2-5 TRBV19 TGTGCCAGTAGCCCCGGACTAGCGGTAAGGGAGACCCAGTACTTC CASSPGLAVRETQYF
- TRBD1 TRBJ2-7 TRBV7-2 TGTGCCAGCAGGCATACCGGGACAGGGCGACGGAACGAGCAGTACTTC CASRHTGTGRRNEQYF
- - TRBJ1-5 TRBV5-4 TGTGCCAGCAGCGCGAAGGGGAGCAATCAGCCCCAGCATTTT CASSAKGSNQPQHF
many - TRBJ1-1 TRBV19 TGTGCCAGTAGTATCCAGGGCGGGACTGAAGCTTTCTTT CASSIQGGTEAFF
- TRBD2 TRBJ2-3 TRBV7-6 TGTGCCAGCAGCTTTGGACTAGCGCATCCCGGCACAGATACGCAGTATTTT CASSFGLAHPGTDTQYF
many TRBD1 TRBJ1-2 TRBV11-2 TGTGCCAGCAGCCTCGGGGGACAGGGTTTAGTTGGCTACACCTTC CASSLGGQGLVGYTF
- TRBD1 TRBJ1-1 TRBV5-4 TGTGCCAGCAGCTTGACCGGGACAGCAACAATGAACACTGAAGCTTTCTTT CASSLTGTATMNTEAFF
medium-sized - TRBJ2-7 TRBV5-4 TGTGCCAGCAGCTTTGGCGTCGAGCAGTACTTC CASSFGVEQYF
- - TRBJ2-5 TRBV7-2 TGTGCCAGCAGCCGGACTTACCAAGAGACCCAGTACTTC CASSRTYQETQYF
many - TRBJ2-1 TRBV4-1 TGCGCCAGCAGCCAAGATCTCACTAGCCGCAATGAGCAGTTCTTC CASSQDLTSRNEQFF